These 16 T cell receptor beta chains came from one sample sequenced in a study of shared clonotypes between healthy human individuals. This table comes from immunoSEQ multiplex PCR, and its TCRdb copy is limited to in-frame clones, with some not included. The sample has 640,000 or so clones, approximately 75% seen once; the top ten hold around 1.8%. The sequencing input was memory CD4+ T cells sorted from blood. Sample subset: CD45RA-negative fraction. These receptors were collected from a woman younger than 45 in good health.

Only a few counts were recorded for this clone. The chain carries TRBV27 and TRBJ2-7; D may correspond to TRBD1 or TRBD2 (6 bases each). The V gene lost 3 bases and the J gene lost 4 bases, with 13 bases spanning the gap. Germline V gene data show CDR1 as MNHEY and CDR2 as SMNVEV (reference sequence). The CDR3 is 14 amino acids. The CDR3 DNA follows: TGTGCCAGCAGTTTTAGGGGGGCAGGGTACGAGCAGTACTTC. Encoded protein: CASSFRGAGYEQYF.

The genes are TRBV15 and TRBJ1-5; 8 positions agree with TRBD1. In germline, CDR1 is LNHNV, CDR2 YYDKDF (reference sequence). The CDR3 length is 16 residues. The trim removed 0 bases at V and 4 bases at J, leaving 5 bases unmatched. CDR3 sequence reads: CATSRDLGQGNQPQHF. The CDR3 DNA follows: TGTGCCACCAGCAGAGACCTAGGACAGGGAAATCAGCCCCAGCATTTT.

This chain connects TRBV6-1 to TRBJ2-5; 16 bases map to TRBD2. This CDR3 comprises 19 residues. From germline, CDR1 is MNHNS and CDR2 SASEGT. Germline trimming cut 3 bases from V and 4 bases from J; bases unmatched to any gene: 11. CDR3 loop: CASSDHPGLAGGPGETQYF. CDR3 DNA: TGTGCCAGCAGTGATCACCCGGGACTAGCGGGAGGGCCGGGAGAGACCCAGTACTTC.

The chain is built from TRBV19 and TRBJ2-3; no clear D gene. Per the germline V gene, CDR1 is LNHDA and CDR2 is SQIVND (reference sequence). The CDR3 extends over 12 amino acids. Trimming cost V 2 bases and J 6 bases, with 6 bases left between them. CDR3 region: CASSIRADTQYF. The CDR3, as DNA: TGTGCCAGTAGTATAAGGGCGGATACGCAGTATTTT. Full variable domain (missing parts from reference TRBV19 and TRBJ2-3): DGGITQSPKYLFRKEGQNVTLSCEQNLNHDAMYWYRQDPGQGLRLIYYSQIVNDFQKGDIAEGYSVSREKKESFPLTVTSAQKNPTAFYLCASSIRADTQYFGPGTRLTVL.

The chain uses TRBV5-1 and TRBJ1-1, with 9 bases matching TRBD1. Germline V CDR1 and CDR2: SGHRS, YFSETQ. V lost 3 bases to trimming and J lost 4 bases; unmatched junction nucleotides: 13. This CDR3 has 17 residues. CDR3 sequence reads: CASSSVPGQGMGTEAFF. The CDR3 bases are TGCGCCAGCAGCTCGGTCCCGGGACAGGGAATGGGCACTGAAGCTTTCTTT.

The CDR3 reads CASRRGGEGGNHYEQYF. CDR3 nucleotide sequence: TGTGCCAGCAGACGAGGGGGAGAAGGGGGAAACCACTACGAGCAGTACTTC. The V call is TRBV11-2, the J call TRBJ2-7; a weak D match, TRBD1 (6 bases). Between the trimmed V and J ends, which lost 6 bases and 3 bases, there was a span of 24 bases. The CDR3 is made up of 17 amino acids. Germline V gives CDR1 SGHAT, CDR2 FQNNGV.

CDR3 bases: TGTGCCAGCAGTTACTCCCTAGCGGGAGGTTACAATGAGCAGTTCTTC. It translates to CASSYSLAGGYNEQFF. The chain links TRBV6-5 to TRBJ2-1; 11 bases agree with TRBD2. The CDR3 has 16 amino acids. Trimming removed 0 bases from V and 4 bases from J; junction bases left unmatched: 2. CDR1 is MNHEY, CDR2 SVGAGI, per germline.

The V call is TRBV5-8, the J call TRBJ2-1, with 9 bases that match TRBD2. Losses at the gene ends were 3 bases for V and 15 bases for J; bases not matched to a gene: 7. The germline V gene encodes CDR1 SGHTS and CDR2 YDEGEE. The CDR3 covers 12 residues. DNA for the CDR3: TGTGCCAGCAGCTATAGACTAGCGGTGAGGTTCTTC. This codes for CASSYRLAVRFF.

This clone was detected many times. The rearrangement joins TRBV28 to TRBJ1-4; D is unresolved. The CDR3 is 12 residues long. Trimming pared 6 bases from V and 10 bases from J, leaving 12 bases between. Germline V gene sequence: CDR1 MDHEN, CDR2 SYDVKM. The DNA for the CDR3 is TGTGCCAGCAGCTCGACCGCTGCAAAACTGTTTTTT. This codes for CASSSTAAKLFF.

This clone has a handful of counts. V and J are TRBV29-1 and TRBJ2-7, with TRBD2 identical over 8 bases. V was clipped by 6 bases and J by 4 bases; unmatched bases: 8. Germline lookup yields CDR1 SQVTM and CDR2 ANQGSEA. The CDR3 is made up of 13 amino acids. CDR3 protein: CSVSGRGLYEQYF. In nucleotides, the CDR3 is TGCAGCGTGAGCGGGAGAGGGCTGTACGAGCAGTACTTC.

The chain combines TRBV6-5 with TRBJ1-1; possible D gene TRBD1, 6 bases. The V gene's germline CDR1 is MNHEY and CDR2 SVGAGI. The CDR3 is 14 residues long. V was pared by 6 bases and J by 5 bases, with 16 bases between. In DNA, the CDR3 is TGTGCCAGCAGGACGGACCTAGGGGGGACTGAAGCTTTCTTT. Protein sequence: CASRTDLGGTEAFF.

This sequence joins TRBV29-1 and TRBJ1-1; TRBD1 matches at 7 bases. The CDR3 totals 12 residues. Germline V lookup: CDR1 SQVTM, CDR2 ANQGSEA. J was trimmed by 3 bases and V by 6 bases; bases with no gene match: 4. For the CDR3, the DNA is TGCAGCGTGAAAACAGGGGACACTGAAGCTTTCTTT. It specifies CSVKTGDTEAFF.

This clone has only a few counts. This specimen includes other DNA sequences encoding the same CDR3. The chain links TRBV18 to TRBJ1-1, with 7 bases matching TRBD1. CDR3 length: 14 amino acids. Germline trimming cut 3 bases from V and 1 base from J; bases unmatched to any gene: 2. Germline V gene sequence: CDR1 KGHSH, CDR2 LQKENI. The CDR3 DNA is TGTGCCAGCTCACCGACAGGGACGAACACTGAAGCTTTCTTT. Translated: CASSPTGTNTEAFF.

This rearrangement joins TRBV18 to TRBJ2-5; D may correspond to TRBD1 or TRBD2 (5 bases each). The CDR3 consists of 13 residues. Trimming took 4 bases from V and 5 from J, leaving 11 bases between them. Germline V CDR1 and CDR2: KGHSH, LQKENI. DNA of the CDR3: TGTGCCAGCTCACGGGACCGGACTGAGACCCAGTACTTC. Amino acids: CASSRDRTETQYF.

This chain joins TRBV11-3 and TRBJ2-5; 9 bases line up with TRBD1. V lost 0 bases, J lost 1 base, and 3 bases stayed unmatched. This CDR3 region has 16 residues. Germline-derived CDR1 and CDR2 are SGHNT and YENEEA. The CDR3 nucleotides read TGTGCCAGCAGCTTAGAGGGGACAGGGAGCCAAGAGACCCAGTACTTC. Encoded protein: CASSLEGTGSQETQYF.

The chain is built from TRBV28 and TRBJ2-1, with 8 bases that match TRBD2. The V gene end was trimmed by 2 bases and the J gene end by 5 bases; junction bases not matched to a gene: 8. The CDR3 has 16 amino acids. Per the germline V gene, CDR1 is MDHEN and CDR2 is SYDVKM. CDR3: CASSLAPGLENNEQFF. DNA for the CDR3: TGTGCCAGCAGTTTAGCCCCGGGACTAGAAAACAATGAGCAGTTCTTC. Complete variable domain (other parts from reference TRBV28 and TRBJ2-1): DVKVTQSSRYLVKRTGEKVFLECVQDMDHENMFWYRQDPGLGLRLIYFSYDVKMKEKGDIPEGYSVSREKKERFSLILESASTNQTSMYLCASSLAPGLENNEQFFGPGTRLTVL.